The 21 T cell receptor beta chains below were found in one sample sequenced in a study of spatial heterogeneity in lung cancer (dated by TCRdb to between 2018 and 2021). The intended sense of this specimen's time point label: sample taken at primary tumor resection. Whole RNA extracted from tumor and nontumor lung tissue, or from cryopreserved PBMC samples, was used for TCR sequencing without cell sorting. The library came from 5' RACE. The instrument given in TCRdb is NextSeq 500. The public reads were run again by TCRdb, first through fastp at Q25 and then through MiXCR, and only productive beta chains were kept. Every CDR3 protein is listed once, alongside the most common genes and DNA of its rows. The sample table shows 40,000 or so distinct CDR3 sequences, and 7.5% are seen once. The top ten clonotypes cover 28% of the sample. The specimen was PBMCs, collected at surgery. The receptor source for this set is a male donor with early-stage non-small cell lung cancer.

The J gene is TRBJ1-5, the V gene TRBV12-3 or TRBV12-4; D not certain. Trimming took off 3 bases at V and 5 bases at J, with 11 bases between the two ends. This CDR3 is built from 14 residues. The DNA of the CDR3 is TGTGCCAGCAGTTTCGAAAGCGTCGATCAGCCCCAGCATTTT. It is translated as CASSFESVDQPQHF.

This clonotype has a count of ten or more. The V gene is TRBV10-3, the J gene TRBJ1-1; 7 positions match TRBD1. This CDR3 is 13 amino acids long. V lost 11 bases and J lost 0; bases outside the gene matches: 6. CDR1 ENHRY and CDR2 SYGVKD come from the germline V gene. In nucleotides, the CDR3 is TGTGCCGGAGGGACAGCCTTGAACACTGAAGCTTTCTTT. Its protein is CAGGTALNTEAFF.

Comments on this clonotype: A much larger clone lies a single base off, so this may be a read error. The V and J genes are TRBV20-1 and TRBJ2-1; a weak D match, TRBD1 (6 bases). The CDR3 runs to 14 residues. Germline V gene sequence: CDR1 DFQATT, CDR2 SNEGSKA (reference sequence). V lost 6 bases and J 8 bases, leaving 20 bases between the germline ends. The CDR3, as DNA: TGCAGTGCGGTTAGCGTGGGGGCCGCGGATGAGCAGTTCTTC. It codes for CSAVSVGAADEQFF.

This clonotype has ten or more counts. The chain joins TRBV3-1 to TRBJ1-3; no clear D. Germline-derived CDR1 and CDR2 are LGHDT and YNNKEL (reference sequence). The CDR3 is 15 amino acids. Trimming took 1 base from V and 1 from J, leaving 8 bases between them. CDR3 nucleotide sequence: TGTGCCAGCAGCCAAGGTACGCGATCTGGAAACACCATATATTTT. It yields the protein CASSQGTRSGNTIYF.

At least ten counts were recorded for this clonotype. The chain's CDR3 is CATQDRVNQPQHF. Here the CDR3 DNA reads TGTGCCACCCAGGACAGGGTAAATCAGCCCCAGCATTTT. The rearrangement joins TRBV24-1 to TRBJ1-5, with 8 bases lining up with TRBD1. The CDR3 extends over 13 amino acids. J lost 4 bases, V lost 9 bases, and 4 bases had no gene match. Germline V gene data show CDR1 as KGHDR and CDR2 as SFDVKD.

This clonotype has a count of ten or more. The gene calls are TRBV6-2 or TRBV6-3 and TRBJ1-4; D possibly corresponds to TRBD1 (5 bases). Germline V gene data show CDR1 as MNHEY and CDR2 as SVGEGT. This CDR3 has 16 residues. The V end was cut by 5 bases, the J end by 0 bases, with 13 bases between. The CDR3 DNA sequence: TGTGCCAGCAGTCTCGGACACCGACCAACTAATGAAAAACTGTTTTTT. Protein sequence: CASSLGHRPTNEKLFF.

At least ten counts were recorded for this clonotype. This sequence joins TRBV12-3 or TRBV12-4 and TRBJ2-1; the D gene is possibly TRBD1 (6 bases). Trimming removed 6 bases at V and 4 bases at J, with 10 bases between. This CDR3 spans 13 amino acids. The DNA for the CDR3 is TGTGCCAGCAGCGGACAGAGTTACAATGAGCAGTTCTTC. Its protein is CASSGQSYNEQFF.

This clonotype was counted ten times or more. In DNA, the CDR3 is TGTGCCAGCAGTTACCAACGGGGCACTGAAGCTTTCTTT. Its protein is CASSYQRGTEAFF. The V gene is TRBV6-2 or TRBV6-3, the J gene TRBJ1-1, with unresolved D. V lost 2 bases and J 4 bases, leaving 8 bases between the germline ends. Germline V gene sequence: CDR1 MNHEY, CDR2 SVGEGT. The CDR3 covers 13 residues.

Ten or more counts support this clonotype. V is TRBV5-4 and J is TRBJ1-1; 8 nucleotides match TRBD1. This CDR3 region has 17 residues. Germline V lookup: CDR1 SGHNT, CDR2 YYREEE (reference sequence). J was trimmed by 0 bases and V by 3 bases; bases with no gene match: 10. The CDR3 nucleotides read TGTGCCAGCAGCTCTGGGGGCAGGGGGCCTTTGAACACTGAAGCTTTCTTT. It encodes CASSSGGRGPLNTEAFF.

About this clonotype: This may arise from a read error, as a much more abundant clone is one base away. The V call is TRBV7-3, the J call TRBJ1-1; D not certain. Germline assignment: CDR1 SGHTA and CDR2 FQGTGA. This CDR3 region has 14 residues. The ends were cut back, 2 bases at V and 9 bases at J, with 16 bases in the middle. The CDR3 region is CASSLGPEVAKAFF. Here the CDR3 DNA reads TGTGCCAGCAGCTTAGGTCCAGAGGTCGCTAAAGCTTTCTTT.

Only a few counts were recorded for this clonotype. The gene calls are TRBV20-1 and TRBJ2-3; either TRBD1 or TRBD2 may fit D (6 bases each). The V end was cut by 0 bases, the J end by 4 bases, with 14 bases between. Germline-derived CDR1 and CDR2 are DFQATT and SNEGSKA (reference sequence). The CDR3 has 15 residues. The CDR3 here is CSAREGGRLPDTQYF. The CDR3 DNA sequence: TGCAGTGCTAGAGAGGGGGGCCGGCTTCCAGATACGCAGTATTTT.

A word on this clonotype: Germline is not matched at one junction end, which may reflect a read error. This rearrangement joins TRBV12-3 or TRBV12-4 to TRBJ2-1; D might be TRBD1 (6 bases). The CDR3 totals 15 residues. CDR3 bases: TGTGCCAGCAGGGTCCCGGACAGCTCCTACAATGAGCTGTTCTTC. It yields the protein CASRVPDSSYNELFF.

This clonotype appeared many times. This chain joins TRBV19 and TRBJ1-1; D is unresolved. CDR1 and CDR2 from the germline V gene are LNHDA and SQIVND (reference sequence). The V end lost 5 bases, the J end lost 4 bases, and 17 bases lay between the germline ends. This CDR3 has 15 residues. In nucleotides, the CDR3 is TGTGCCAGTAGTGCTGGACGGCTTCGGGGCACTGAAGCTTTCTTT. This translates into CASSAGRLRGTEAFF.

In this sample, this clonotype turned up many times. The chain recombines TRBV29-1 with TRBJ2-1; 11 nucleotides align to TRBD1. The V segment lost 5 bases and the J segment 8 bases; nucleotides outside the gene matches: 5. This CDR3 spans 13 amino acids. Per germline, CDR1 SQVTM and CDR2 ANQGSEA. The CDR3 region is CSVYGQGADEQFF. The CDR3 nucleotides are TGCAGCGTTTACGGACAGGGGGCAGATGAGCAGTTCTTC.

This clonotype is judged medium-sized. The chain joins TRBV6-6 to TRBJ2-5; D gene unclear. The length of the CDR3 is 11 residues. The germline V gene has CDR1 MNHNY and CDR2 SVGAGI (reference sequence). Trimming pared 5 bases from V and 2 bases from J, leaving 3 bases between. CDR3 coding DNA: TGTGCCAGCAGTCAGCAAGAGACCCAGTACTTC. Translated, it gives CASSQQETQYF.

This clonotype was seen at least ten times. The chain recombines TRBV9 with TRBJ2-2; no firm D call. The V end was cut by 0 bases, the J end by 2 bases, with 11 bases between. CDR3 length equals 16 residues. Germline assignment: CDR1 SGDLS and CDR2 YYNGEE. This CDR3 reads CASSVEIGYNTGELFF. Written as DNA, the CDR3 is TGTGCCAGCAGCGTAGAGATCGGGTATAACACCGGGGAGCTGTTTTTT.

This clonotype has only a few counts. The rearrangement links TRBV5-4 to TRBJ1-2, with D unclear. Trimming took 0 bases from V and 2 from J, leaving 8 bases between them. Germline V gives CDR1 SGHNT, CDR2 YYREEE (reference sequence). This CDR3 is 14 amino acids long. CDR3 sequence: CASSLVQENYGYTF. The CDR3, as DNA: TGTGCCAGCAGCTTGGTGCAGGAAAACTATGGCTACACCTTC.

The CDR3 DNA is TGTGCCAGCGCCGGGGGTCCAACAACCCGGGACGGAGCCTACGAGCAGTACTTC. Protein sequence: CASAGGPTTRDGAYEQYF. The chain couples TRBV4-2 to TRBJ2-7, with a tentative D call TRBD2 (6 bases). The V end was cut by 8 bases, the J end by 2 bases, with 28 bases between. The CDR3 runs to 18 residues. Germline values: CDR1 LGHNA, CDR2 YNFKEQ.

This clonotype occurred many times. The chain joins TRBV20-1 to TRBJ1-1; 8 positions agree with TRBD1. Germline loops: CDR1 DFQATT, CDR2 SNEGSKA (reference sequence). The J segment lost 4 bases and the V segment lost 3 bases, leaving 7 bases of the junction unmatched. This CDR3 has 14 residues. In DNA form, the CDR3 reads TGCAGTGCTAGTCCTCAGGGGGCGAGCACTGAAGCTTTCTTT. Translated: CSASPQGASTEAFF.

This clonotype was recorded many times. This chain connects TRBV12-5 to TRBJ1-5; TRBD1 agrees at 9 bases. Per the germline V gene, CDR1 is LGHNT and CDR2 is FRNRAP. J gave up 6 bases and V 5 bases, and 5 bases lay outside the gene matches. This CDR3 spans 14 amino acids. In DNA form, the CDR3 reads TGTGCTAGTGGTGCCGGACAGGGGTTTCAGCCCCAGCATTTT. This translates into CASGAGQGFQPQHF.

This clonotype was observed a handful of times. The chain has TRBV20-1 and TRBJ2-7; 9 bases agree with TRBD1. Germline CDR1 DFQATT, CDR2 SNEGSKA (reference sequence). This CDR3 is built from 15 residues. The V and J ends lost 1 base and 0 bases, in that order; junction bases with no gene match: 4. Here the CDR3 reads CSARVQTGGSYEQYF. The CDR3 DNA sequence: TGCAGTGCTAGAGTCCAGACAGGGGGCTCCTACGAGCAGTACTTC.